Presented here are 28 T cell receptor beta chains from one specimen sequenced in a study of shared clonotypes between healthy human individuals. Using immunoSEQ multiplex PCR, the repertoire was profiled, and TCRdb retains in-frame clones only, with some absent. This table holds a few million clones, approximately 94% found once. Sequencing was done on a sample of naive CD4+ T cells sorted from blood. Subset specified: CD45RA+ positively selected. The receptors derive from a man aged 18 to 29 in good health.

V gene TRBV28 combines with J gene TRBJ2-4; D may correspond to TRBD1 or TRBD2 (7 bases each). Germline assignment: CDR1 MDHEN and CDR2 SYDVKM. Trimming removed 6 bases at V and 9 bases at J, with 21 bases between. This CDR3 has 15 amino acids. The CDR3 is CASSSRPRGGSIQYF. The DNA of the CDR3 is TGTGCCAGCAGCTCACGTCCCAGGGGGGGAAGCATTCAGTACTTC. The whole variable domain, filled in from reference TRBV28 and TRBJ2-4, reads DVKVTQSSRYLVKRTGEKVFLECVQDMDHENMFWYRQDPGLGLRLIYFSYDVKMKEKGDIPEGYSVSREKKERFSLILESASTNQTSMYLCASSSRPRGGSIQYFGAGTRLSVL.

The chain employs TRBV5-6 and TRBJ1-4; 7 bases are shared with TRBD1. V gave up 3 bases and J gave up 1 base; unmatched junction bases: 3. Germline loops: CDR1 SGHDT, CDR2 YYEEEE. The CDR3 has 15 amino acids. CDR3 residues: CASSSRDRTNEKLFF. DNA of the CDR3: TGTGCCAGCAGCTCCCGGGACAGAACTAATGAAAAACTGTTTTTT.

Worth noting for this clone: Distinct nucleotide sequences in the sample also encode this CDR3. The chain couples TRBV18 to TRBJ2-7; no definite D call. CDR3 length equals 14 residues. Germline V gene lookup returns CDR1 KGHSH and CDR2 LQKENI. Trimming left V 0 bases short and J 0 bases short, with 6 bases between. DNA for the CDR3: TGTGCCAGCTCACCACCGGCCAGCTCCTACGAGCAGTACTTC. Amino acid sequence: CASSPPASSYEQYF.

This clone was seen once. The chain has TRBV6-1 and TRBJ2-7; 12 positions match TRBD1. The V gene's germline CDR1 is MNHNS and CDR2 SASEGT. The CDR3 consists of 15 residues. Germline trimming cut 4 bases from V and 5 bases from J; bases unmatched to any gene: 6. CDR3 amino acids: CASSARDRGRNEQYF. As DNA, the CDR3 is TGTGCCAGCAGTGCCCGGGACAGGGGGCGAAACGAGCAGTACTTC.

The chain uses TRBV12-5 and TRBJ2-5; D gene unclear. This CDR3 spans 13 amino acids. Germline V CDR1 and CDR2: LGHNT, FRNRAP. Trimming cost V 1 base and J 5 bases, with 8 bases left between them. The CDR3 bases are TGTGCTAGTGGTTTGGGGTCGTCGGAGACCCAGTACTTC. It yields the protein CASGLGSSETQYF.

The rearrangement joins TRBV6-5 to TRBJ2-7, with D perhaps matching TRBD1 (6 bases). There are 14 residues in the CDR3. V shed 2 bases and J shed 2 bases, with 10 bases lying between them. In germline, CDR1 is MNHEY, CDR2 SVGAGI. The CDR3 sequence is CASSYDRSTYEQYF. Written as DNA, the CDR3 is TGTGCCAGCAGTTACGACAGGTCGACCTACGAGCAGTACTTC.

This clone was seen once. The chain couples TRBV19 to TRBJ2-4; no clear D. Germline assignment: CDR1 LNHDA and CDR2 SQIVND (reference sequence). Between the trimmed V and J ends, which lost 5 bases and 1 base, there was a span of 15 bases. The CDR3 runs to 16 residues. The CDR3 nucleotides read TGTGCCAGTAGTCGGGCAGGTGATGGGGCCAAAAACATTCAGTACTTC. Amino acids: CASSRAGDGAKNIQYF.

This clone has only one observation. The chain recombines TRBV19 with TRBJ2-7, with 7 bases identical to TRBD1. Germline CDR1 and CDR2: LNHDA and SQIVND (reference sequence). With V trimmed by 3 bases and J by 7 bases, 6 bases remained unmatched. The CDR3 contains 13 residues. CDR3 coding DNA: TGTGCCAGTAGTATCTCCCGACAGGGTGAGCAGTACTTC. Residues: CASSISRQGEQYF.

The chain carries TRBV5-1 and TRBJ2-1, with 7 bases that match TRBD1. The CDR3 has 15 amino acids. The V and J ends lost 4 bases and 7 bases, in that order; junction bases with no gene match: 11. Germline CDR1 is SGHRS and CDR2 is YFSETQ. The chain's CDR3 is CASSLSGQRQNEQFF. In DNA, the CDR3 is TGCGCCAGCAGCCTATCGGGACAGCGACAAAATGAGCAGTTCTTC.

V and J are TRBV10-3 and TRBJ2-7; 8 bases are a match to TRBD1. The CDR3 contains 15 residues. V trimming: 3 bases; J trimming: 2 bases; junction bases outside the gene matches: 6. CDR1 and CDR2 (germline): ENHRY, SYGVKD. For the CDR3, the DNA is TGTGCCATCAGTGAAACGACAGGGGCACCCTACGAGCAGTACTTC. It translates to CAISETTGAPYEQYF.

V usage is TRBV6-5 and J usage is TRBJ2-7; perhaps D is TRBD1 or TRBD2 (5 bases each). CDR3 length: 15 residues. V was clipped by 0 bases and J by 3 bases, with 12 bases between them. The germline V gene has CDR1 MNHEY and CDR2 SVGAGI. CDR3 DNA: TGTGCCAGCAGTTACTCGGGCAGGGCGGGCTACGAGCAGTACTTC. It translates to CASSYSGRAGYEQYF.

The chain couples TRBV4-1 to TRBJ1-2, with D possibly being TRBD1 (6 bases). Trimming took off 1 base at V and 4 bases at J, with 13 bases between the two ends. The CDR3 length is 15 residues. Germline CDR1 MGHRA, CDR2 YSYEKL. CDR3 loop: CASSQAAGEAYGYTF. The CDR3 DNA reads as TGCGCCAGCAGCCAAGCCGCAGGGGAGGCCTATGGCTACACCTTC.

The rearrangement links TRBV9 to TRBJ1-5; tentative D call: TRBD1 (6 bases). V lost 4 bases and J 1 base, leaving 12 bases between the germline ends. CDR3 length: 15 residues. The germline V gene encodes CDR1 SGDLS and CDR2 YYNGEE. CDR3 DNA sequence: TGTGCCAGCAGCCCGCTTGGACAGAGCAATCAGCCCCAGCATTTT. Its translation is CASSPLGQSNQPQHF.

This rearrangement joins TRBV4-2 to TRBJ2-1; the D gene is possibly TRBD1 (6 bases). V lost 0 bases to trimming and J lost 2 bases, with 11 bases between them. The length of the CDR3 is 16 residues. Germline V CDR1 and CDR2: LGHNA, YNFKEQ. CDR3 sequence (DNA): TGTGCCAGCAGCCAAGATTTACAGGGCGCCTACAATGAGCAGTTCTTC. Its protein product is CASSQDLQGAYNEQFF.

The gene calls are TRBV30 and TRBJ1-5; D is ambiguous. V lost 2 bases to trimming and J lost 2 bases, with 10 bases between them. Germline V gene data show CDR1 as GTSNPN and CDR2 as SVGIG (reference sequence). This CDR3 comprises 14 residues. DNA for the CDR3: TGTGCCTGGAGTCTCCGATTAGGCAATCAGCCCCAGCATTTT. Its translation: CAWSLRLGNQPQHF.

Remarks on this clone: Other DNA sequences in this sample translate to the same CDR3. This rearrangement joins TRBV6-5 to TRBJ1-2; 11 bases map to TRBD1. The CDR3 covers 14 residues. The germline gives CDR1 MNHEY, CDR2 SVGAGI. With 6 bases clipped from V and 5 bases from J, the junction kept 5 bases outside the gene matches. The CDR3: CASSSGQGGYGYTF. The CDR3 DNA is TGTGCCAGCAGCTCGGGACAGGGGGGGTATGGCTACACCTTC.

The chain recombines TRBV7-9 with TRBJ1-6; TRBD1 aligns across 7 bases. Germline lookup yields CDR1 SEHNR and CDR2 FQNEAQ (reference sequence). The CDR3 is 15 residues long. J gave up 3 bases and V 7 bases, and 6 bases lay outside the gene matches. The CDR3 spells CASTPGTDYNSPLHF. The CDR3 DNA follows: TGTGCCAGCACCCCCGGGACAGACTATAATTCACCCCTCCACTTT.

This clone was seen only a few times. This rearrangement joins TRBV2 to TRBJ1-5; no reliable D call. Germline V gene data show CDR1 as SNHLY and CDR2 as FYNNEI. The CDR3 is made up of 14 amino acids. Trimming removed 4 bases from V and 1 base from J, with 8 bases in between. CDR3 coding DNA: TGTGCCAGCAGTGGCGGTCACAGCAATCAGCCCCAGCATTTT. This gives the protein CASSGGHSNQPQHF.

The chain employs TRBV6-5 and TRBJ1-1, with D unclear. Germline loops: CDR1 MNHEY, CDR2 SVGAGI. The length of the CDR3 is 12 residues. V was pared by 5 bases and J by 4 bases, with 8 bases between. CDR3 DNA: TGTGCCAGCAGTAGGGCAGGCACTGAAGCTTTCTTT. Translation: CASSRAGTEAFF.

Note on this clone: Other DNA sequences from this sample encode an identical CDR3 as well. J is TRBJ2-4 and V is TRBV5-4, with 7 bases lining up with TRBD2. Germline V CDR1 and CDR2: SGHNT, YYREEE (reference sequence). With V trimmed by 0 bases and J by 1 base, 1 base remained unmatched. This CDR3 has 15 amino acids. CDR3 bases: TGTGCCAGCAGCTTGGCCGGGGGGGCCAAAAACATTCAGTACTTC. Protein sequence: CASSLAGGAKNIQYF.

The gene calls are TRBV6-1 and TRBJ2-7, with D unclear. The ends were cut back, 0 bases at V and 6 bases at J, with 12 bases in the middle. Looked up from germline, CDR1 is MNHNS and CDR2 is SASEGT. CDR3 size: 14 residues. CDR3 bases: TGTGCCAGCAGTGAAGCGATTGGTCCCCTCGAGCAGTACTTC. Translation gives CASSEAIGPLEQYF.

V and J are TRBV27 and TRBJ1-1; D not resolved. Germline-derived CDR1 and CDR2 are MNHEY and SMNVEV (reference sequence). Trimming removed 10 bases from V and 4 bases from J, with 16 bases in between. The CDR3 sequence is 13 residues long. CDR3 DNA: TGTGCCACCCAAAGAGGGTCGGGCACTGAAGCTTTCTTT. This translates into CATQRGSGTEAFF.

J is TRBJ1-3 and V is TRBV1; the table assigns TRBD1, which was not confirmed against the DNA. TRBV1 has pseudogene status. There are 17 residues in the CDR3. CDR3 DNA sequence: TGCACCAGCAGCCACCTGACAGGGACGAGCTCTGGAAACACCATATATTTT. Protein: CTSSHLTGTSSGNTIYF.

CDR3 sequence (DNA): TGTGCCAGCAGTGAAATAAATCAGCCCCAGCATTTT. It specifies CASSEINQPQHF. The chain uses TRBV28 and TRBJ1-5, with D unresolved. V lost 5 bases and J 4 bases, leaving 6 bases between the germline ends. CDR3 length equals 12 residues. CDR1 and CDR2 from the germline V gene are MDHEN and SYDVKM.

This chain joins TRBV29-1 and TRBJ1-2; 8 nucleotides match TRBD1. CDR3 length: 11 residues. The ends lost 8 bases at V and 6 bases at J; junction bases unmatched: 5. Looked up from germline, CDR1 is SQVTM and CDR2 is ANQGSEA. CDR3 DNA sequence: TGCAGCCTAGGACAGGGTGATGGCTACACCTTC. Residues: CSLGQGDGYTF.

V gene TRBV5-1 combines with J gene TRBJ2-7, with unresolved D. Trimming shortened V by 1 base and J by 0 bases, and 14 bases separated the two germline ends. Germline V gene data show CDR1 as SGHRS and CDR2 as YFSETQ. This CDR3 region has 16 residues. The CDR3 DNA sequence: TGCGCCAGCAGCTTGTATGTGACATCGAGCTCCTACGAGCAGTACTTC. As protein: CASSLYVTSSSYEQYF.

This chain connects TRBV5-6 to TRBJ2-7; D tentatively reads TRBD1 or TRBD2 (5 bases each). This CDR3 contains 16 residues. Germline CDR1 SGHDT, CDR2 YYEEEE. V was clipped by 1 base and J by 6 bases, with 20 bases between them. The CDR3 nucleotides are TGTGCCAGCAGCTTGAGAGGGCCCGGGACCCACCTCGAGCAGTACTTC. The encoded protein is CASSLRGPGTHLEQYF.

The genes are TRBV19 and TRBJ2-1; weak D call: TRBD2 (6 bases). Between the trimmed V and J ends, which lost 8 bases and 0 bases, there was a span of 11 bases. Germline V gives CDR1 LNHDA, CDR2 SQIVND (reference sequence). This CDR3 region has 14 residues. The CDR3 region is CASAAGSSYNEQFF. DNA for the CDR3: TGTGCCAGTGCCGCCGGGAGCTCCTACAATGAGCAGTTCTTC.